Each of the 32 T cell receptor beta chains below was sequenced from the same sample in a study of T-cell memory formation after mild COVID-19. MiXCR, applied by TCRdb to the 5' RACE reads, yields one record per CDR3 protein. This table has 400,000 to 500,000 distinct CDR3 sequences, approximately 20% appearing once. Sequences were obtained from PBMCs or a T cell subset sorted from them (not recorded which). The origin of the receptors is an adult woman who had mild COVID-19 (a few samples of this study predate the infection). Cell type and time point are not known.

This chain uses TRBV6-5 with TRBJ2-7; 7 nucleotides match TRBD2. The CDR3 length is 15 residues. Germline trimming cut 2 bases from V and 5 bases from J; bases unmatched to any gene: 9. Germline values: CDR1 MNHEY, CDR2 SVGAGI. DNA of the CDR3: TGTGCCAGCAGTTACCATGCGGGAGATGGGAACGAGCAGTACTTC. Amino acids: CASSYHAGDGNEQYF.

The DNA of the CDR3 is TGCGCCAGCAGCCAAGGGACAGGGGGCCCCCAGCCCCAGCATTTT. Translating gives CASSQGTGGPQPQHF. The V and J genes are TRBV4-1 and TRBJ1-5, with TRBD1 matching 11 bases. Germline V gives CDR1 MGHRA, CDR2 YSYEKL. The CDR3 sequence is 15 residues long. With 1 base clipped from V and 7 bases from J, the junction kept 3 bases outside the gene matches.

Only a few counts were recorded for this clonotype. The V gene is TRBV28, the J gene TRBJ2-2; 12 nucleotides match TRBD1. The CDR3 is 15 amino acids. Germline CDR1 MDHEN, CDR2 SYDVKM. The trim removed 3 bases at V and 6 bases at J, leaving 2 bases unmatched. CDR3 bases: TGTGCCAGCAGTTTGGGGACAGGGGGCCCCGGGGAGCTGTTTTTT. The encoded protein is CASSLGTGGPGELFF.

There are a few counts of this clonotype. This chain uses TRBV29-1 with TRBJ2-7, with TRBD2 as a possible D gene (7 bases). The CDR3 contains 14 residues. The germline V and J ends were trimmed by 4 bases and 4 bases, with 17 bases remaining between them. Germline V CDR1 and CDR2: SQVTM, ANQGSEA. The CDR3 sequence is CSVVGGADSYEQYF. The CDR3 region has the DNA TGCAGCGTTGTGGGGGGGGCAGATTCGTACGAGCAGTACTTC.

V and J are TRBV7-7 and TRBJ2-1; 14 bases align to TRBD2. V dropped 5 bases and J dropped 7; count of bases not matched to a gene: 4. CDR3 size: 15 residues. Per germline, CDR1 SSHAT and CDR2 FNYEAQ (reference sequence). DNA for the CDR3: TGTGCCAGCAGCCTCGGGACTAGCGGGGGTAATGAGCAGTTCTTC. Translating gives CASSLGTSGGNEQFF.

This clonotype was seen more than once but under ten times. The gene calls are TRBV3-1 and TRBJ2-6, with D possibly being TRBD1 (6 bases). With 3 bases removed from V and 0 bases from J, the gap between germline ends came to 24 bases. The germline CDR1 and CDR2 sequences are LGHDT and YNNKEL (reference sequence). The CDR3 has 21 residues. The CDR3 nucleotides are TGTGCCAGCAGCCAGGGCGCCAAACAGGGTCCAAGACTCTCTGGGGCCAACGTCCTGACTTTC. It yields the protein CASSQGAKQGPRLSGANVLTF.

This clonotype was counted a few times. The genes are TRBV7-2 and TRBJ2-1; 15 bases are a match to TRBD2. This CDR3 has 18 residues. Germline V CDR1 and CDR2: SGHTA, FQGNSA. The V gene end was trimmed by 1 base and the J gene end by 7 bases; junction bases not matched to a gene: 8. CDR3 in amino acids: CASSLEEGGTSGRNEQFF. For the CDR3, the DNA is TGTGCCAGCAGCTTAGAGGAAGGTGGGACTAGCGGGAGGAATGAGCAGTTCTTC.

The table lists this clonotype with a few counts. This chain links TRBV27 with TRBJ2-7; 11 bases map to TRBD2. Trimming at V came to 8 bases and at J to 2 bases, leaving 8 bases not matched to a gene. Germline-derived CDR1 and CDR2 are MNHEY and SMNVEV (reference sequence). The CDR3 is 15 residues long. The CDR3 protein is CASGTSGRPPYEQYF. CDR3 DNA sequence: TGTGCCAGCGGGACTAGCGGCCGTCCGCCCTACGAGCAGTACTTC.

This clonotype was seen many times. The V and J genes are TRBV29-1 and TRBJ2-3; 7 positions match TRBD1. V lost 6 bases and J lost 5; bases outside the gene matches: 11. Germline CDR1 is SQVTM and CDR2 is ANQGSEA. This CDR3 is built from 14 residues. The CDR3 here is CSVHQKGAKDTQYF. CDR3 nucleotide sequence: TGCAGCGTCCATCAGAAGGGGGCGAAAGATACGCAGTATTTT.

The chain combines TRBV2 with TRBJ1-1; 8 bases line up with TRBD1. CDR3 length: 13 amino acids. The V gene's germline CDR1 is SNHLY and CDR2 FYNNEI. Germline trimming cut 8 bases from V and 7 bases from J; bases unmatched to any gene: 9. CDR3 loop: CASSRQGPLEAFF. The CDR3, as DNA: TGTGCCAGCTCAAGACAGGGGCCCCTTGAAGCTTTCTTT. Full variable domain (missing parts from reference TRBV2 and TRBJ1-1): EPEVTQTPSHQVTQMGQEVILRCVPISNHLYFYWYRQILGQKVEFLVSFYNNEISEKSEIFDDQFSVERPDGSNFTLKIRSTKLEDSAMYFCASSRQGPLEAFFGQGTRLTVV.

This clonotype was detected a few times. V is TRBV7-2 and J is TRBJ2-1, with TRBD2 identical over 8 bases. With 8 bases clipped from V and 6 bases from J, the junction kept 15 bases outside the gene matches. This CDR3 is built from 16 residues. Germline CDR1 is SGHTA and CDR2 is FQGNSA. The chain's CDR3 is CASETGGPHSLNEQFF. The CDR3 DNA sequence: TGTGCCAGCGAAACGGGAGGGCCCCATTCCCTCAATGAGCAGTTCTTC.

This clonotype was observed a handful of times. The chain joins TRBV20-1 to TRBJ2-1, with 7 bases that match TRBD1. Germline loops: CDR1 DFQATT, CDR2 SNEGSKA (reference sequence). This CDR3 region has 15 residues. Germline trimming cut 0 bases from V and 5 bases from J; bases unmatched to any gene: 7. CDR3 sequence reads: CSARDSGTVNNEQFF. CDR3 DNA: TGCAGTGCTAGAGATTCCGGGACAGTCAACAATGAGCAGTTCTTC.

This clonotype occurred a few times. This chain joins TRBV5-1 and TRBJ1-6, with D possibly matching TRBD1 (6 bases). This CDR3 comprises 15 residues. V lost 4 bases, J lost 6 bases, and 14 bases lay in between. Looked up from germline, CDR1 is SGHRS and CDR2 is YFSETQ. CDR3 in amino acids: CASSQRQEPNSPLHF. CDR3 DNA sequence: TGCGCCAGCAGCCAACGACAGGAACCTAATTCACCCCTCCACTTT.

This sequence joins TRBV4-1 and TRBJ2-7, with 13 bases matching TRBD2. Germline V gene data show CDR1 as MGHRA and CDR2 as YSYEKL. This CDR3 comprises 18 residues. V was clipped by 3 bases and J by 3 bases; unmatched bases: 11. The CDR3 sequence: CASSQKLAGGPQDYEQYF. DNA for the CDR3: TGCGCCAGCAGCCAGAAACTAGCGGGAGGGCCACAGGACTACGAGCAGTACTTC.

This sequence joins TRBV7-8 and TRBJ1-5, with no clear D. The CDR3 covers 13 residues. V lost 0 bases to trimming and J lost 5 bases, with 5 bases between them. Germline V gene sequence: CDR1 SGHVS, CDR2 FQNEAQ. The CDR3 region has the DNA TGTGCCAGCAGCTTAGCCGACGATCAGCCCCAGCATTTT. Translating gives CASSLADDQPQHF.

The chain uses TRBV12-3 or TRBV12-4 and TRBJ2-7; 7 bases are a match to TRBD1. CDR3 length equals 16 residues. After removal of 2 bases from V and 0 bases from J, the junction contained 7 bases not matched to a gene. The CDR3 DNA reads TGTGCCAGCAGTTTACAAGACAGGGTAATCTCCTACGAGCAGTACTTC. Its translation: CASSLQDRVISYEQYF.

The chain uses TRBV24-1 and TRBJ2-2, with TRBD1 matching over 8 bases. From germline, CDR1 is KGHDR and CDR2 SFDVKD. CDR3 size: 16 residues. The V segment lost 3 bases and the J segment 2 bases; nucleotides outside the gene matches: 4. CDR3 loop: CATSDATGENTGELFF. The CDR3 coding sequence is TGTGCCACCAGTGATGCGACAGGGGAAAACACCGGGGAGCTGTTTTTT.

CDR3 loop: CASSHYRGRSHNEQFF. CDR3 coding DNA: TGTGCCAGCAGCCACTATAGGGGGCGATCCCACAATGAGCAGTTCTTC. V gene TRBV11-2 combines with J gene TRBJ2-1; 7 bases are shared with TRBD1. Losses at the gene ends were 5 bases for V and 5 bases for J; bases not matched to a gene: 12. The germline gives CDR1 SGHAT, CDR2 FQNNGV. The CDR3 is 16 residues long.

This clonotype was seen only a few times. The chain employs TRBV18 and TRBJ2-1, with D unresolved. Trimming took off 1 base at V and 4 bases at J, with 5 bases between the two ends. There are 13 residues in the CDR3. Per the germline V gene, CDR1 is KGHSH and CDR2 is LQKENI. The CDR3 DNA sequence: TGTGCCAGCTCACCACAGTTTTACAATGAGCAGTTCTTC. It codes for CASSPQFYNEQFF.

This chain connects TRBV7-6 to TRBJ2-1; possible D gene TRBD2, 6 bases. Trimming took 5 bases from V and 9 from J, leaving 14 bases between them. CDR1 is SGHVS, CDR2 FNYEAQ, per germline. The CDR3 contains 13 residues. The CDR3 sequence is CASSPGLKIEQFF. DNA for the CDR3: TGTGCCAGCAGCCCGGGACTTAAAATTGAGCAGTTCTTC.

This clonotype was detected only a few times. The chain carries TRBV7-9 and TRBJ2-1; 7 positions match TRBD2. From germline, CDR1 is SEHNR and CDR2 FQNEAQ (reference sequence). The CDR3 is 16 amino acids. V lost 5 bases, J lost 7 bases, and 14 bases stayed unmatched. The DNA of the CDR3 is TGTGCCAGCAGCCTCGGCGGCGGGAGCGTGTCTAATGAGCAGTTCTTC. It encodes CASSLGGGSVSNEQFF.

The table lists this clonotype with a few counts. CDR3 protein: CASSLDGGALTDTQYF. The CDR3 nucleotides are TGTGCCAGCAGCCTGGACGGGGGAGCACTCACAGATACGCAGTATTTT. The chain has TRBV7-9 and TRBJ2-3; a weak D match, TRBD2 (6 bases). This CDR3 is built from 16 residues. Germline-derived CDR1 and CDR2 are SEHNR and FQNEAQ (reference sequence). V lost 5 bases, J lost 2 bases, and 17 bases lay in between.

This clonotype was counted a few times. The chain couples TRBV4-2 to TRBJ2-3; perhaps TRBD1 as D (5 bases). Per germline, CDR1 LGHNA and CDR2 YNFKEQ. CDR3 length: 16 residues. Trimming shortened V by 4 bases and J by 2 bases, and 16 bases separated the two germline ends. The CDR3 loop reads CASSLTGFTATDTQYF. In DNA form, the CDR3 reads TGTGCCAGCAGCCTTACAGGTTTCACCGCCACAGATACGCAGTATTTT.

A few counts support this clonotype. The chain links TRBV9 to TRBJ2-1; TRBD2 matches at 9 bases. The germline CDR1 and CDR2 sequences are SGDLS and YYNGEE. The CDR3 loop spans 15 amino acids. V was clipped by 2 bases and J by 4 bases; unmatched bases: 4. The CDR3: CASSVSGGIYNEQFF. The CDR3 DNA reads TGTGCCAGCAGCGTTAGCGGGGGTATTTACAATGAGCAGTTCTTC.

V usage is TRBV7-9 and J usage is TRBJ2-7; a weak D match, TRBD2 (6 bases). V was pared by 1 base and J by 1 base, with 11 bases between. This CDR3 has 15 residues. The germline CDR1 and CDR2 sequences are SEHNR and FQNEAQ (reference sequence). The CDR3 spells CASSLVLADSYEQYF. CDR3 in DNA: TGTGCCAGCAGCTTAGTTTTAGCGGATTCCTACGAGCAGTACTTC.

The chain carries TRBV12-3 or TRBV12-4 and TRBJ2-7; no clear D gene. There are 15 residues in the CDR3. V lost 3 bases to trimming and J lost 0 bases, with 12 bases between them. CDR3 protein: CASSLSDWGSYEQYF. The CDR3 coding sequence is TGTGCCAGCAGTTTGAGTGATTGGGGCTCCTACGAGCAGTACTTC.

CDR3 coding DNA: TGTGCCTGGATCCGGATTGGCTACCAAGAGACCCAGTACTTC. It specifies CAWIRIGYQETQYF. This chain joins TRBV30 and TRBJ2-5; D unclear. The V and J ends lost 4 bases and 0 bases respectively, with 12 bases between them. Germline lookup yields CDR1 GTSNPN and CDR2 SVGIG (reference sequence). The CDR3 contains 14 residues.

V usage is TRBV9 and J usage is TRBJ2-1; TRBD1 matches at 11 bases. The germline V gene has CDR1 SGDLS and CDR2 YYNGEE. Trimming removed 0 bases from V and 2 bases from J; junction bases left unmatched: 7. The CDR3 covers 18 residues. CDR3 sequence reads: CASSVAAGQGGTYNEQFF. The DNA of the CDR3 is TGTGCCAGCAGCGTAGCTGCGGGACAGGGGGGCACCTACAATGAGCAGTTCTTC. Combining the CDR3 with reference TRBV9 and TRBJ2-1 gives the whole variable domain DSGVTQTPKHLITATGQRVTLRCSPRSGDLSVYWYQQSLDQGLQFLIQYYNGEERAKGNILERFSAQQFPDLHSELNLSSLELGDSALYFCASSVAAGQGGTYNEQFFGPGTRLTVL.

The sample holds one count of this clonotype. V is TRBV7-9 and J is TRBJ1-1, with D unclear. This CDR3 is 15 amino acids long. Germline V CDR1 and CDR2: SEHNR, FQNEAQ (reference sequence). Trimming removed 1 base from V and 0 bases from J, with 9 bases in between. CDR3 protein: CASSLGETVNTEAFF. CDR3 DNA: TGTGCCAGCAGCTTAGGGGAGACGGTGAACACTGAAGCTTTCTTT.

The chain combines TRBV12-3 or TRBV12-4 with TRBJ2-1; D gene uncertain. This CDR3 comprises 15 residues. Trimming stripped 3 bases from V and 0 bases from J, with 9 bases between. DNA for the CDR3: TGTGCCAGCAGTTTCCAGTCCAACTCCTACAATGAGCAGTTCTTC. It specifies CASSFQSNSYNEQFF.

The J gene is TRBJ1-1, the V gene TRBV11-2; TRBD1 matches 7 bases. Germline assignment: CDR1 SGHAT and CDR2 FQNNGV. The CDR3 length is 15 residues. After removal of 1 base from V and 4 bases from J, the junction contained 6 bases not matched to a gene. CDR3: CASSLGGQMGTEAFF. In DNA, the CDR3 is TGTGCCAGCAGCTTAGGGGGACAGATGGGCACTGAAGCTTTCTTT.

The table lists this clonotype with a few counts. This chain uses TRBV2 with TRBJ1-2; D not certain. Trimming removed 4 bases at V and 4 bases at J, with 10 bases between. Germline CDR1 SNHLY, CDR2 FYNNEI. The length of the CDR3 is 13 residues. The CDR3 loop is CASSASRSYGYTF. The CDR3, as DNA: TGTGCCAGCAGTGCTAGCAGGAGCTATGGCTACACCTTC.